The rows below give T cell receptor beta chains drawn from one sample of a study of tumour-infiltrating T cells in Burkitt lymphoma. Data came from immunoSEQ multiplex PCR; TCRdb stores just in-frame clones and leaves some out. The table includes 15,000 to 20,000 clones, around four fifths detected once. Material: tumor tissue. These receptors all come from a human donor with diffuse large B-cell lymphoma. Each CDR3 is given with its conserved first and last residue. Each record gives: J gene, V gene, D gene, clone size, CDR3 DNA, CDR3 protein. D genes are given only for firm matches. Only some rows state a clone size, as once, few, many or a class for expanded clones.

j_call: TRBJ2-7
v_call: TRBV4-3
d_call: TRBD2
clone_size: NA
cdr3_nt: TGCGCCAGCAGCCAAGGAGTAGCGGGAACGTACGAGCAGTACTTC
cdr3_aa: CASSQGVAGTYEQYF

j_call: TRBJ1-3
v_call: TRBV6-1
d_call: NA
clone_size: NA
cdr3_nt: TGTGCCAGCAAGATGGGGGGAAACACCATATATTTT
cdr3_aa: CASKMGGNTIYF

j_call: TRBJ2-7
v_call: TRBV7-2
d_call: TRBD2
clone_size: NA
cdr3_nt: TGTGCCAGCAGCGACCAGAGCGGGAGGGTAGGTGAGCAGTACTTC
cdr3_aa: CASSDQSGRVGEQYF

j_call: TRBJ1-4
v_call: TRBV7-2
d_call: TRBD1
clone_size: NA
cdr3_nt: TGTGCCAGCAGCGTAACGACAGGGGGCGCTAATGAAAAACTGTTTTTT
cdr3_aa: CASSVTTGGANEKLFF

j_call: TRBJ1-5
v_call: TRBV19
d_call: NA
clone_size: NA
cdr3_nt: TGTGCCAGTACCCCGGGGTATTCCAATCAGCCCCAGCATTTT
cdr3_aa: CASTPGYSNQPQHF

j_call: TRBJ1-1
v_call: TRBV7-8
d_call: TRBD1
clone_size: NA
cdr3_nt: TGTGCCAGCAGCTTAGGAGGGGACAGAGCTTTCTTT
cdr3_aa: CASSLGGDRAFF

j_call: TRBJ2-3
v_call: TRBV4-3
d_call: TRBD2
clone_size: NA
cdr3_nt: TGCGCCAGCTCCCTAGCGGGGGCCGATAGGACGCAGTATTTT
cdr3_aa: CASSLAGADRTQYF

j_call: TRBJ1-2
v_call: TRBV7-9
d_call: NA
clone_size: NA
cdr3_nt: TGTGCCAGCAGCTTTTTAGGCGGCGGCTATGGCTACACCTTC
cdr3_aa: CASSFLGGGYGYTF

j_call: TRBJ1-2
v_call: TRBV27
d_call: NA
clone_size: once
cdr3_nt: TGTGCCAGCAGTTTAGAACAGCCCAAAGGGGATGGCTACACCTTC
cdr3_aa: CASSLEQPKGDGYTF

j_call: TRBJ1-2
v_call: TRBV19
d_call: TRBD1
clone_size: NA
cdr3_nt: TGTGCCAGTAGTGCCCTAGGGGGCAACTATGGCTACACCTTC
cdr3_aa: CASSALGGNYGYTF

j_call: TRBJ2-1
v_call: TRBV7-2
d_call: TRBD2
clone_size: few
cdr3_nt: TGTGCCAGCAGCTTTTTTTCTAGCGGGAACAATGAGCAGTTCTTC
cdr3_aa: CASSFFSSGNNEQFF

j_call: TRBJ2-1
v_call: TRBV19
d_call: TRBD2
clone_size: NA
cdr3_nt: TGTGCCAGTAAGGATAGCGGGAGTGTCTCCTACAATGAGCAGTTCTTC
cdr3_aa: CASKDSGSVSYNEQFF